The 4 T cell receptor beta chains in this list originate from one sample, sequenced in a study of shared clonotypes between healthy human individuals. TCRdb's table, derived via immunoSEQ multiplex PCR, lists solely in-frame clones and lacks some. The table includes 850,000 to 1,100,000 clones, 60% to 85% detected once. Sequencing used memory CD4+ T cells from PBMCs. Subset indicated: CD45RA-negative fraction. These TCRs come from a man aged 18-30 years in good health. Some clones in this sample may be carry-over from other donors' samples.

The chain has TRBV28 and TRBJ2-2, with D hard to call. CDR1 MDHEN and CDR2 SYDVKM come from the germline V gene. Trimming took off 5 bases at V and 4 bases at J, with 8 bases between the two ends. This CDR3 region has 13 residues. In nucleotides, the CDR3 is TGTGCCAGCAGTATGGACCCCACCGGGGAGCTGTTTTTT. This gives the protein CASSMDPTGELFF.

The rearrangement links TRBV10-3 to TRBJ1-3; the D is unclear. CDR1 is ENHRY, CDR2 SYGVKD, per germline. V was pared by 3 bases and J by 4 bases, with 13 bases between. There are 15 residues in the CDR3. CDR3 protein: CAISEPGLTGNTIYF. The CDR3 DNA follows: TGTGCCATCAGTGAACCCGGACTTACGGGAAACACCATATATTTT.

The V gene is TRBV11-2, the J gene TRBJ2-4; weak D call: TRBD2 (6 bases). This CDR3 contains 14 residues. Germline V lookup: CDR1 SGHAT, CDR2 FQNNGV. Trimming removed 5 bases at V and 11 bases at J, with 19 bases between. The CDR3 DNA reads as TGTGCCAGCAGCCTGGCGGCGGCGGGACTTTTTCAGTACTTC. This codes for CASSLAAAGLFQYF.

The V call is TRBV7-9, the J call TRBJ2-5; 8 nucleotides align to TRBD1. Germline lookup yields CDR1 SEHNR and CDR2 FQNEAQ (reference sequence). The CDR3 is 16 amino acids. V trimming: 0 bases; J trimming: 5 bases; junction bases outside the gene matches: 8. The CDR3 loop is CASSLAARGPLETQYF. CDR3 coding DNA: TGTGCCAGCAGCTTAGCGGCCAGGGGGCCTCTGGAGACCCAGTACTTC.